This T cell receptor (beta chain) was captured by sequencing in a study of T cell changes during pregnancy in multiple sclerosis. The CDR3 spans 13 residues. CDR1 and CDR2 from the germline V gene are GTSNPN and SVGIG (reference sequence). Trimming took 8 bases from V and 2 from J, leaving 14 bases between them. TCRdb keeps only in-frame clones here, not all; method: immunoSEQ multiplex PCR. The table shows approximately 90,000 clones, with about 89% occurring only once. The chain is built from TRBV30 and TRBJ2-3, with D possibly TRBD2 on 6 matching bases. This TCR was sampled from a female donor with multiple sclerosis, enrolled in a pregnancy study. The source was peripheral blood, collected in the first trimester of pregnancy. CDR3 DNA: TGTGCCGGACGGGACTCCAACACAGATACGCAGTATTTT. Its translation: CAGRDSNTDTQYF. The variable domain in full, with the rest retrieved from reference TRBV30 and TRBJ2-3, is SQTIHQWPATLVQPVGSPLSLECTVEGTSNPNLYWYRQAAGRGLQLLFYSVGIGQISSEVPQNLSASRPQDRQFILSSKKLLLSDSGFYLCAGRDSNTDTQYFGPGTRLTVL.